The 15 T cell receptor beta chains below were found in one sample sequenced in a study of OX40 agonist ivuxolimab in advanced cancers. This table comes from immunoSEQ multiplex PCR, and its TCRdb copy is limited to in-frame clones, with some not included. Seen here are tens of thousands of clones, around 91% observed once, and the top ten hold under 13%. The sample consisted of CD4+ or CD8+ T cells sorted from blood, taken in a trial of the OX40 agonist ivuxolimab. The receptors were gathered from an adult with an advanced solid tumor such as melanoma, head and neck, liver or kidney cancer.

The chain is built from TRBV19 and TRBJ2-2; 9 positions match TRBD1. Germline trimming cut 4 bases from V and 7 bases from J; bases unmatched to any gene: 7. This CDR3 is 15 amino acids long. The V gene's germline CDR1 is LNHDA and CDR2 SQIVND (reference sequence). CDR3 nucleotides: TGTGCCAGTAGTAGACAGGGGGGTTCGGTCGGGGAGCTGTTTTTT. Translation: CASSRQGGSVGELFF.

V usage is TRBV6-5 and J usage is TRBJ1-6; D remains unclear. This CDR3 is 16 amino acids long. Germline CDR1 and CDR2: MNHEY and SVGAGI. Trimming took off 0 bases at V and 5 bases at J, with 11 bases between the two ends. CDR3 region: CASSYSDGRDNSPLHF. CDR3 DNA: TGTGCCAGCAGTTACTCGGACGGTCGTGATAATTCACCCCTCCACTTT.

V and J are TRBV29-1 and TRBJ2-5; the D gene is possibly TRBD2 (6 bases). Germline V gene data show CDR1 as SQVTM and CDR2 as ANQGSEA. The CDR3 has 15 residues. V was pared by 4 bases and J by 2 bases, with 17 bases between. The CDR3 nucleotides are TGCAGCGTTGGGGGGTCTAGCGTAACTCAAGAGACCCAGTACTTC. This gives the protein CSVGGSSVTQETQYF. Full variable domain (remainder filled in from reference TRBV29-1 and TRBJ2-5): SAVISQKPSRDICQRGTSLTIQCQVDSQVTMMFWYRQQPGQSLTLIATANQGSEATYESGFVIDKFPISRPNLTFSTLTVSNMSPEDSSIYLCSVGGSSVTQETQYFGPGTRLLVL.

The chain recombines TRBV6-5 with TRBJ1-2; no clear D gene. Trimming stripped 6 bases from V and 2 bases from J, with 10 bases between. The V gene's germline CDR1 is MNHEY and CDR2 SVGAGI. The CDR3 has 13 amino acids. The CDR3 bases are TGTGCCAGCAGGGCTACCCCAAACTATGGCTACACCTTC. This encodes CASRATPNYGYTF.

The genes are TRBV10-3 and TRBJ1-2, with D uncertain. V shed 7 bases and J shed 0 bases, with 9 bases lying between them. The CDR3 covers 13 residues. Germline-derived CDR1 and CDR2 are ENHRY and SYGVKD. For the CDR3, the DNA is TGTGCCATCAATACGGGGACTAACTATGGCTACACCTTC. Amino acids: CAINTGTNYGYTF.

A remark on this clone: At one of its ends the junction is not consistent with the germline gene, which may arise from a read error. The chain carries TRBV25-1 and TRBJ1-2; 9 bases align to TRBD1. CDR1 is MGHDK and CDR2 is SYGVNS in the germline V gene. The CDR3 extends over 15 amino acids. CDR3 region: CVSSESGTGRYGYTF. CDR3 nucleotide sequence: TGTGTCAGCAGTGAATCGGGGACAGGGAGGTATGGCTACACCTTC.

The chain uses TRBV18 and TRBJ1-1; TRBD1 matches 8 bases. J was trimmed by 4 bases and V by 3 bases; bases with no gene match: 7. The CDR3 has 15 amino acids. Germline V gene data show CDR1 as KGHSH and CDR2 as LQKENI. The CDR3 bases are TGTGCCAGCTCACCTCCGAGACAGGGGCCCACTGAAGCTTTCTTT. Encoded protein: CASSPPRQGPTEAFF.

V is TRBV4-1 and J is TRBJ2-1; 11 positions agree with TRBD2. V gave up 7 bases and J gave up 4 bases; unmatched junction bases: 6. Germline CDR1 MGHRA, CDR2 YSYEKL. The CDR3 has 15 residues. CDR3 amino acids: CASTQGLAAYNEQFF. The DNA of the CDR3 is TGCGCCAGCACCCAGGGACTAGCGGCTTACAATGAGCAGTTCTTC.

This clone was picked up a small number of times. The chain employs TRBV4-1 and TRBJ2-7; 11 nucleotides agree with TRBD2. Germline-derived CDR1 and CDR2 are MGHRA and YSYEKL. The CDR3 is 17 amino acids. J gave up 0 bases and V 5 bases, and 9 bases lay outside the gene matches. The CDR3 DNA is TGCGCCAGCAGCTGGGGACGACTAGCGGGGAACTCCTACGAGCAGTACTTC. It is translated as CASSWGRLAGNSYEQYF.

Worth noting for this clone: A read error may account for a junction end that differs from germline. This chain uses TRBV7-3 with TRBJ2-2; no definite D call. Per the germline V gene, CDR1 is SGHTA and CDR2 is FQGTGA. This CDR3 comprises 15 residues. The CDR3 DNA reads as TGTGCCAGCAGCCTAACCGACCTAACCACCGGGGAGCTGTTTTTT. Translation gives CASSLTDLTTGELFF.

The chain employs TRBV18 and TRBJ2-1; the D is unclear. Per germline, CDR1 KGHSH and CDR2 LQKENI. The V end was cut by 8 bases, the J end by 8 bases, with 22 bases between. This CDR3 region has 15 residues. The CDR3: CASNTEITFRDEQFF. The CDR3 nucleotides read TGTGCCAGCAATACGGAGATTACCTTTAGGGATGAGCAGTTCTTC.

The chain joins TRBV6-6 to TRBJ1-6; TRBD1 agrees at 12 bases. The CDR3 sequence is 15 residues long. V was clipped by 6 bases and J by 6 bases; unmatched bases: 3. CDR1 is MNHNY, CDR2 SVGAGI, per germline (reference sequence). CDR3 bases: TGTGCCAGCAGCGGGACAGGGGGCCCTAATTCACCCCTCCACTTT. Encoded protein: CASSGTGGPNSPLHF.

CDR3 sequence reads: CAWRGTSTEAFF. In nucleotides, the CDR3 is TGTGCCTGGAGGGGCACGAGCACTGAAGCTTTCTTT. This chain connects TRBV30 to TRBJ1-1; D is uncertain. CDR3 length: 12 amino acids. Germline assignment: CDR1 GTSNPN and CDR2 SVGIG (reference sequence). V was shortened by 3 bases and J by 4 bases, with 9 bases between the two germline ends.

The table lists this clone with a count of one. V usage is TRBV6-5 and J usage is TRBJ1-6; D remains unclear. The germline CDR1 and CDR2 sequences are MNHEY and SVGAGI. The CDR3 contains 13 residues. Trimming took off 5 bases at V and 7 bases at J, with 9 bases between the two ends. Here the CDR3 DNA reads TGTGCCAGCAGTAACCCCGACAATTCACCCCTCCACTTT. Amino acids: CASSNPDNSPLHF.

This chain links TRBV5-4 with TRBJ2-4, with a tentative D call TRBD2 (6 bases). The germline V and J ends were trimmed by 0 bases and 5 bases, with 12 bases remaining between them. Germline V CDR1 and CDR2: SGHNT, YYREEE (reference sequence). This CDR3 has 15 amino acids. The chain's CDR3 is CASSLDRGSQNIQYF. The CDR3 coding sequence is TGTGCCAGCAGCTTGGACCGGGGGTCCCAAAACATTCAGTACTTC.